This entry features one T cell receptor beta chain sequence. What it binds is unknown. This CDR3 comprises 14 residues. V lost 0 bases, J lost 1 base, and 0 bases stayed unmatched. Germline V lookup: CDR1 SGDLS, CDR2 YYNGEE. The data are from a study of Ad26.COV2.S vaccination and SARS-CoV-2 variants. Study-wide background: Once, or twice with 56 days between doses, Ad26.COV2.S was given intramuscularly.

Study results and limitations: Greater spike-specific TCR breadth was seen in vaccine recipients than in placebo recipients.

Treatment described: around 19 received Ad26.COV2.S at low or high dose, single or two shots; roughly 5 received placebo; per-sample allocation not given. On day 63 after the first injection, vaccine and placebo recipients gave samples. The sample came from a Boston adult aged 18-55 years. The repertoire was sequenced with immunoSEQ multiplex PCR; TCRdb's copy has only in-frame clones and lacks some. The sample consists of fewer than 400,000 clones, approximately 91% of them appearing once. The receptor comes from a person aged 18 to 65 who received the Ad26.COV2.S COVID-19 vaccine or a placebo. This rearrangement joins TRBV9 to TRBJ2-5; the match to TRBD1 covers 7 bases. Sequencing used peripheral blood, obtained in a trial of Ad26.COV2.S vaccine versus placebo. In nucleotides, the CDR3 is TGTGCCAGCAGCGTAGCAGGGGGCCAAGAGACCCAGTACTTC. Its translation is CASSVAGGQETQYF.